Presented here are 7 T cell receptor beta chains from one specimen sequenced in a study of identical twins. TCRdb re-analysed the 5' RACE reads in MiXCR, keeping a single row per CDR3 protein. Among around 530,000 distinct CDR3 sequences listed, about 16% were seen once. These same data were also listed under a study on yellow fever vaccine responses in identical twins.

Sequencing used CD4+ T cells sorted from blood. These receptors were collected from a woman under 30 in good health.

At least ten counts were recorded for this clonotype. The gene calls are TRBV5-1 and TRBJ2-7; a possible D gene is TRBD1 (5 bases). V lost 1 base to trimming and J lost 4 bases, with 9 bases between them. The V gene's germline CDR1 is SGHRS and CDR2 YFSETQ. This CDR3 has 13 residues. CDR3: CASSLTGTYEQYF. For the CDR3, the DNA is TGCGCCAGCAGCTTGACAGGAACTTACGAGCAGTACTTC.

Only a few counts were recorded for this clonotype. The CDR3 spells CASSLRDTLAGELFF. The DNA of the CDR3 is TGTGCCAGCAGCTTACGGGACACCCTAGCCGGGGAGCTGTTTTTT. V usage is TRBV7-9 and J usage is TRBJ2-2, with D possibly being TRBD1 (6 bases). CDR1 is SEHNR, CDR2 FQNEAQ, per germline (reference sequence). The V gene lost 2 bases and the J gene lost 6 bases, with 13 bases spanning the gap. This CDR3 spans 15 amino acids.

This chain joins TRBV15 and TRBJ2-7; a possible D gene is TRBD1 (6 bases). Looked up from germline, CDR1 is LNHNV and CDR2 is YYDKDF (reference sequence). This CDR3 comprises 13 residues. V shed 11 bases and J shed 2 bases, with 16 bases lying between them. CDR3: CAANQGLAYEQYF. The CDR3 coding sequence is TGTGCCGCGAACCAGGGGCTAGCCTACGAGCAGTACTTC.

The table lists this clonotype with a few counts. This chain's CDR3 is CATSDRRTPVYNEQFF. The CDR3 DNA follows: TGTGCCACCAGTGATCGTCGGACACCGGTCTACAATGAGCAGTTCTTC. This sequence joins TRBV24-1 and TRBJ2-1; perhaps TRBD1 as D (5 bases). V dropped 3 bases and J dropped 3 bases, with 14 bases sitting between them. The CDR3 runs to 16 residues. Germline CDR1 reads KGHDR; CDR2 reads SFDVKD.

This clonotype was observed a handful of times. This sequence joins TRBV5-1 and TRBJ2-3, with D possibly matching TRBD1 (6 bases). This CDR3 spans 14 amino acids. Germline CDR1 SGHRS, CDR2 YFSETQ. The V end was cut by 0 bases, the J end by 5 bases, with 10 bases between. The CDR3 DNA reads TGCGCCAGCAGCTTGGGACAGGCAAGAGATACGCAGTATTTT. Translating it yields CASSLGQARDTQYF.

The chain recombines TRBV7-8 with TRBJ2-1; a possible D gene is TRBD2 (5 bases). Between the trimmed V and J ends, which lost 5 bases and 0 bases, there was a span of 11 bases. This CDR3 is 15 amino acids long. The germline V gene encodes CDR1 SGHVS and CDR2 FQNEAQ. The CDR3 DNA sequence: TGTGCCAGCAGCGTAGAAGCGGTCTCCTACAATGAGCAGTTCTTC. It encodes CASSVEAVSYNEQFF.

A remark on this clonotype: An end of the junction does not agree with germline; a read error may underlie this. J is TRBJ2-3 and V is TRBV29-1; D remains unclear. Germline V gene lookup returns CDR1 SQVTM and CDR2 ANQGSEA. The CDR3 extends over 12 amino acids. CDR3 in DNA: TGCAGCGTTGACGGATTCACAGATATGCAGTATTTT. Translated, it gives CSVDGFTDMQYF.